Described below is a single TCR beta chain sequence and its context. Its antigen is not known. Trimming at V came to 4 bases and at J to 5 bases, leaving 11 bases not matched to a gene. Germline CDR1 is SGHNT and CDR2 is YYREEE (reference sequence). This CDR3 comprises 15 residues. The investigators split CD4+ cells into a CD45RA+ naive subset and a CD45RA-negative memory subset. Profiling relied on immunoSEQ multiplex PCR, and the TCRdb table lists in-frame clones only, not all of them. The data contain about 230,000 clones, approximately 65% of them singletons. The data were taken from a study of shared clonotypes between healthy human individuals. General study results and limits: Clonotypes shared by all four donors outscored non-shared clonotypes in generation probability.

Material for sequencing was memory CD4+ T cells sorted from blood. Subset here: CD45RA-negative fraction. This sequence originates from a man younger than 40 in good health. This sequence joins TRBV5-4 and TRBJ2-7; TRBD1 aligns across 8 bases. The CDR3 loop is CASSPRQGSVDEQYF. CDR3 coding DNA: TGTGCCAGCAGCCCTAGACAGGGGTCGGTGGACGAGCAGTACTTC. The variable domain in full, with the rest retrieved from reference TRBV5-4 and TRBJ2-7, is ETGVTQSPTHLIKTRGQQVTLRCSSQSGHNTVSWYQQALGQGPQFIFQYYREEENGRGNFPPRFSGLQFPNYSSELNVNALELDDSALYLCASSPRQGSVDEQYFGPGTRLTVT.